These 2 T cell receptor beta chains originate from one sample sequenced in a study of blood T cell repertoires in COVID-19 (dated by TCRdb to the early 2020s). Receptor amplification or capture employed the immunoSEQ multiplex PCR assay. The table was pulled from immuneACCESS by TCRdb, which kept in-frame rearrangements only. Such tables lose some clones; where checked, under half of the loss comes from unresolved V genes, and the rest has no known cause. The sample table shows about 300,000 clones, and more than 75% are seen once. Roughly 2.6% of the sample is taken by the ten largest. The material sequenced was PBMCs or T cells enriched from blood (not recorded which). The receptors shown here come from a woman aged 18 to 35 who had recovered from COVID-19.

This clone was seen a single time. The chain uses TRBV6-5 and TRBJ2-2, with D possibly TRBD2 on 5 matching bases. The germline gives CDR1 MNHEY, CDR2 SVGAGI. The CDR3 is 16 amino acids. Trimming took 2 bases from V and 6 from J, leaving 16 bases between them. Written as DNA, the CDR3 is TGTGCCAGCAGTTACACCGGACTGGCTCCCCCCGGGGAGCTGTTTTTT. This encodes CASSYTGLAPPGELFF.

V usage is TRBV5-1 and J usage is TRBJ2-3; 7 bases fit TRBD2. With V trimmed by 0 bases and J by 4 bases, 11 bases remained unmatched. The germline gives CDR1 SGHRS, CDR2 YFSETQ. The CDR3 consists of 17 residues. The CDR3 nucleotides are TGCGCCAGCAGCTTGGTGCGTAGCGGGTATGGAGCAGATACGCAGTATTTT. It codes for CASSLVRSGYGADTQYF.